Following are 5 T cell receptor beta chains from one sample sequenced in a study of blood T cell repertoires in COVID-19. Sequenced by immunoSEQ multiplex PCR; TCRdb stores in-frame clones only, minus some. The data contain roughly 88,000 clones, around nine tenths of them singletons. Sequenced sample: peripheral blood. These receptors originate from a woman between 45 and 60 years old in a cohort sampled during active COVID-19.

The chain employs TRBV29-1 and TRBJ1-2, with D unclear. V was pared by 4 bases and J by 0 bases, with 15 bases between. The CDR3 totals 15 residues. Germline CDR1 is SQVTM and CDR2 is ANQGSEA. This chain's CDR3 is CSVAGEASTNYGYTF. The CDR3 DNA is TGCAGCGTTGCCGGAGAAGCCTCTACTAACTATGGCTACACCTTC.

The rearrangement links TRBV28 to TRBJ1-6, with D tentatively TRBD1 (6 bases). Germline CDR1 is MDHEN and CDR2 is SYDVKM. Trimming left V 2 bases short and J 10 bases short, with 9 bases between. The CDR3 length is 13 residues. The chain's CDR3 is CASSLQGYSPLHF. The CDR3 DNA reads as TGTGCCAGCAGTTTACAGGGGTACTCACCCCTCCACTTT.

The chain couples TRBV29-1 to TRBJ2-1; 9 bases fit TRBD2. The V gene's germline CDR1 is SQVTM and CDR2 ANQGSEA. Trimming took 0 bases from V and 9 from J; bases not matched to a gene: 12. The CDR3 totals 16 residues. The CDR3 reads CSVEDLWGRREGEQFF. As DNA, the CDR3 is TGCAGCGTTGAAGATCTTTGGGGTAGGCGGGAGGGTGAGCAGTTCTTC.

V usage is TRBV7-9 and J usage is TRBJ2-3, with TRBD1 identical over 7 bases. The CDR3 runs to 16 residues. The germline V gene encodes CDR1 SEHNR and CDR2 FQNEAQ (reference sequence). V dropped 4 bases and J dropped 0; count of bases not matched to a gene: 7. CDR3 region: CASSYNRGPSTDTQYF. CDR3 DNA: TGTGCCAGCAGCTACAACAGGGGTCCTAGCACAGATACGCAGTATTTT.

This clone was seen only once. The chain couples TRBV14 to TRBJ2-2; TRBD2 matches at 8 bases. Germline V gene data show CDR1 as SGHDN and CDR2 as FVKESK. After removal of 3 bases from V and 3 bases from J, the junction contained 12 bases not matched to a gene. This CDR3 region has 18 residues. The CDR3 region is CASSHRYKAGADTGELFF. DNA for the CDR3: TGTGCCAGCAGCCACAGATATAAAGCGGGGGCAGACACCGGGGAGCTGTTTTTT. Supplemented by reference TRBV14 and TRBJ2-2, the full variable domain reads EAGVTQFPSHSVIEKGQTVTLRCDPISGHDNLYWYRRVMGKEIKFLLHFVKESKQDESGMPNNRFLAERTGGTYSTLKVQPAELEDSGVYFCASSHRYKAGADTGELFFGEGSRLTVL.